The T cell receptor (beta chain) under discussion was sequenced for a study of shared clonotypes between healthy human individuals. Study findings and constraints: Memory subsets generally showed smaller estimated richness than naive subsets did.

About this clone itself: Its specificity is unknown.

Memory CD4+ cells were the fraction left after CD45RA+ naive selection. The V gene's germline CDR1 is SGDLS and CDR2 YYNGEE. V lost 4 bases to trimming and J lost 2 bases, with 10 bases between them. There are 14 residues in the CDR3. TCRdb's copy holds only in-frame clones and misses some; the assay was immunoSEQ multiplex PCR. This sample has about 520,000 clones, with approximately 95% found just once. Sequenced material: naive CD4+ T cells sorted from blood. Subset given: CD45RA+ positively selected. This clonotype was obtained from a woman aged 30 to 39 in good health. The chain links TRBV9 to TRBJ1-3; TRBD1 might be the D (5 bases). The CDR3 nucleotides read TGTGCCAGCAGCAGCGGGGCGGCTGGAAACACCATATATTTT. Protein: CASSSGAAGNTIYF.